The 24 T cell receptor beta chains presented below share a single source sample, sequenced in a study of T cell responses to AZD1222 COVID-19 vaccine. TCRdb's copy holds only in-frame clones and misses some; the assay was immunoSEQ multiplex PCR. The sample consists of about 100,000 clones, around 87% of them appearing once. The source was peripheral blood, collected on day 0 of MenACWY control vaccination. These receptors all stem from an adult in good health.

The chain is built from TRBV6-5 and TRBJ1-1, with unresolved D. The CDR3 has 13 residues. Germline CDR1 is MNHEY and CDR2 is SVGAGI. Trimming cost V 0 bases and J 4 bases, with 6 bases left between them. The CDR3 region has the DNA TGTGCCAGCAGTTACTCGTTATCCACTGAAGCTTTCTTT. It translates to CASSYSLSTEAFF.

The V call is TRBV30, the J call TRBJ2-3; D is perhaps TRBD1 (5 bases). Germline values: CDR1 GTSNPN, CDR2 SVGIG (reference sequence). This CDR3 spans 15 amino acids. V lost 7 bases and J lost 0, with 17 bases in between. CDR3 DNA: TGTGCCTACATTAGACAGCCGACAAGCACAGATACGCAGTATTTT. Amino acid sequence: CAYIRQPTSTDTQYF.

This clone was recorded a few times. The chain has TRBV12-3 or TRBV12-4 and TRBJ2-7, with D unresolved. Between the trimmed V and J ends, which lost 5 bases and 2 bases, there was a span of 10 bases. There are 13 residues in the CDR3. CDR3 in amino acids: CASSTRGAYEQYF. Written as DNA, the CDR3 is TGTGCCAGCAGTACGAGAGGTGCCTACGAGCAGTACTTC.

This chain joins TRBV4-3 and TRBJ1-4; unclear D gene. Germline CDR1 LGHNA, CDR2 YSLEER. The CDR3 totals 17 residues. V lost 5 bases to trimming and J lost 1 base, with 17 bases between them. CDR3 in amino acids: CASSEDGGGGTNEKLFF. The CDR3 region has the DNA TGCGCCAGCAGCGAGGACGGCGGAGGTGGAACTAATGAAAAACTGTTTTTT.

The chain is built from TRBV11-2 and TRBJ1-4, with unresolved D. Germline V gene sequence: CDR1 SGHAT, CDR2 FQNNGV. Trimming removed 1 base at V and 7 bases at J, with 7 bases between. The CDR3 is 13 amino acids. The DNA of the CDR3 is TGTGCCAGCAGCTTAGGGTTCCGTGAAAAACTGTTTTTT. It is translated as CASSLGFREKLFF. Combining the CDR3 with reference TRBV11-2 and TRBJ1-4 gives the whole variable domain EAGVAQSPRYKIIEKRQSVAFWCNPISGHATLYWYQQILGQGPKLLIQFQNNGVVDDSQLPKDRFSAERLKGVDSTLKIQPAKLEDSAVYLCASSLGFREKLFFGSGTQLSVL.

This chain links TRBV7-3 with TRBJ2-7, with TRBD1 identical over 9 bases. Germline V gene lookup returns CDR1 SGHTA and CDR2 FQGTGA. The trim removed 6 bases at V and 12 bases at J, leaving 12 bases unmatched. This CDR3 has 13 residues. The CDR3 here is CASSWGQGGIRYF. DNA for the CDR3: TGTGCCAGCAGTTGGGGACAGGGTGGGATTCGGTACTTC.

The rearrangement uses TRBV6-2 or TRBV6-3 and TRBJ1-5; D ambiguous. Germline CDR1 MNHEY, CDR2 SVGEGT. This CDR3 contains 15 residues. Trimming removed 0 bases at V and 3 bases at J, with 9 bases between. CDR3 residues: CASSYSRTVNQPQHF. CDR3 nucleotides: TGTGCCAGCAGTTACTCGCGAACAGTCAATCAGCCCCAGCATTTT.

Here the CDR3 DNA reads TGTGCCAGCAGCTCGATGGGACAGAAGAACACTGAAGCTTTCTTT. As protein: CASSSMGQKNTEAFF. This chain connects TRBV5-4 to TRBJ1-1; 7 bases are a match to TRBD1. From germline, CDR1 is SGHNT and CDR2 YYREEE (reference sequence). Losses at the gene ends were 3 bases for V and 1 base for J; bases not matched to a gene: 6. The CDR3 extends over 15 amino acids.

The V call is TRBV7-8, the J call TRBJ2-7; TRBD1 or TRBD2 may be the D gene (5 bases each). From germline, CDR1 is SGHVS and CDR2 FQNEAQ. The CDR3 loop spans 15 amino acids. The V and J ends lost 1 base and 2 bases respectively, with 12 bases between them. Here the CDR3 DNA reads TGTGCCAGCAGCTTAGGTGGGACCGAAACCTACGAGCAGTACTTC. This encodes CASSLGGTETYEQYF.

V usage is TRBV18 and J usage is TRBJ1-1; D remains unclear. CDR3 length: 13 amino acids. Trimming cost V 5 bases and J 1 base, with 8 bases left between them. CDR1 and CDR2 from the germline V gene are KGHSH and LQKENI. The chain's CDR3 is CASSSTENTEAFF. The DNA for the CDR3 is TGTGCCAGCTCATCAACGGAGAACACTGAAGCTTTCTTT.

The rearrangement joins TRBV6-1 to TRBJ1-2; 9 bases align to TRBD1. Unmatched junction bases numbered 8, after V lost 3 bases and J lost 6 bases. The CDR3 is 15 residues long. Per germline, CDR1 MNHNS and CDR2 SASEGT. CDR3 sequence: CASSDGGQGMDGYTF. CDR3 coding DNA: TGTGCCAGCAGTGACGGAGGACAGGGGATGGATGGCTACACCTTC.

CDR3 residues: CASSQDPARKAFF. CDR3 in DNA: TGCGCCAGCAGCCAAGACCCAGCCCGGAAAGCTTTCTTT. This chain links TRBV4-3 with TRBJ1-1; D remains ambiguous. The CDR3 covers 13 residues. The germline V and J ends were trimmed by 0 bases and 9 bases, with 11 bases remaining between them. The V gene's germline CDR1 is LGHNA and CDR2 YSLEER.

V and J are TRBV6-2 or TRBV6-3 and TRBJ1-2, with a weak D call TRBD1 (5 bases). Germline CDR1 MNHEY, CDR2 SVGEGT. The CDR3 has 13 amino acids. Deletions cut 5 bases from V and 4 bases from J, with 11 bases between. In DNA form, the CDR3 reads TGTGCCAGCAGTACCCGGGGCTTCTATGGCTACACCTTC. Amino acid sequence: CASSTRGFYGYTF.

This clone was recorded only once. This sequence joins TRBV6-1 and TRBJ2-3; 9 bases align to TRBD2. The V gene's germline CDR1 is MNHNS and CDR2 SASEGT. V shed 3 bases, J shed 4 bases, and the junction held 8 bases outside the gene matches. The CDR3 length is 16 residues. The CDR3, as DNA: TGTGCCAGCAGTGACGGCGGGAGGGCCCTCCCAGATACGCAGTATTTT. Translating it yields CASSDGGRALPDTQYF.

The chain is built from TRBV28 and TRBJ2-5, with 8 nucleotides matching TRBD1. CDR1 MDHEN and CDR2 SYDVKM come from the germline V gene. With V trimmed by 6 bases and J by 4 bases, 7 bases remained unmatched. This CDR3 has 14 amino acids. In DNA, the CDR3 is TGTGCCAGCAGAGCAGGGGGCTTCATAGAGACCCAGTACTTC. Protein: CASRAGGFIETQYF.

V is TRBV9 and J is TRBJ2-5; possibly TRBD1 for D (5 bases). This CDR3 has 16 amino acids. Trimming removed 3 bases from V and 5 bases from J, with 20 bases in between. Germline V gene data show CDR1 as SGDLS and CDR2 as YYNGEE. The CDR3 region is CASSGGRQTVAETQYF. DNA for the CDR3: TGTGCCAGCAGCGGGGGAAGACAGACGGTCGCGGAGACCCAGTACTTC.

This clone showed up just a few times. The chain couples TRBV7-9 to TRBJ1-2, with 7 positions matching TRBD1. V shed 4 bases and J 6 bases; nucleotides not matched to a gene: 8. The length of the CDR3 is 14 residues. Germline CDR1 is SEHNR and CDR2 is FQNEAQ (reference sequence). The CDR3 loop is CASSYYRGTDGYTF. CDR3 DNA: TGTGCCAGCAGCTACTACAGGGGAACTGATGGCTACACCTTC.

The chain couples TRBV6-5 to TRBJ2-2; D gene unclear. The CDR3 is 13 amino acids. V lost 5 bases to trimming and J lost 4 bases, with 8 bases between them. CDR1 and CDR2 from the germline V gene are MNHEY and SVGAGI. The CDR3 loop is CASSRNPTGELFF. The CDR3 DNA sequence: TGTGCCAGCAGTCGAAACCCCACCGGGGAGCTGTTTTTT.

The rearrangement links TRBV10-3 to TRBJ1-2; a weak D match, TRBD1 (5 bases). CDR3 length: 11 residues. CDR1 and CDR2 from the germline V gene are ENHRY and SYGVKD. The V end was cut by 4 bases, the J end by 13 bases, with 13 bases between. CDR3 nucleotides: TGTGCCATCAGTGGAGGGGAGGGTACCACCTTC. Protein: CAISGGEGTTF.

J is TRBJ2-7 and V is TRBV2; 9 bases fit TRBD2. Per germline, CDR1 SNHLY and CDR2 FYNNEI. J gave up 5 bases and V 9 bases, and 11 bases lay outside the gene matches. There are 14 residues in the CDR3. CDR3 amino acids: CARQSSGSSHEQYF. The CDR3 DNA follows: TGTGCCAGACAGAGTAGCGGGAGTTCCCACGAGCAGTACTTC.

V gene TRBV29-1 combines with J gene TRBJ2-2; tentatively, D is TRBD2 (5 bases). Trimming left V 7 bases short and J 6 bases short, with 9 bases between. Germline V gene lookup returns CDR1 SQVTM and CDR2 ANQGSEA. The CDR3 is made up of 11 amino acids. CDR3 DNA sequence: TGCAGCGCCGCGGAGGCCGGGGAGCTGTTTTTT. Its protein product is CSAAEAGELFF.

V and J are TRBV7-2 and TRBJ1-1; D uncertain. With 5 bases removed from V and 2 bases from J, the gap between germline ends came to 15 bases. CDR1 SGHTA and CDR2 FQGNSA come from the germline V gene. The CDR3 sequence is 15 residues long. CDR3 in amino acids: CASSRLPGVNTEAFF. In nucleotides, the CDR3 is TGTGCCAGCAGCCGCCTCCCCGGAGTAAACACTGAAGCTTTCTTT. Supplemented by reference TRBV7-2 and TRBJ1-1, the full variable domain reads GAGVSQSPSNKVTEKGKDVELRCDPISGHTALYWYRQSLGQGLEFLIYFQGNSAPDKSGLPSDRFSAERTGGSVSTLTIQRTQQEDSAVYLCASSRLPGVNTEAFFGQGTRLTVV.

V is TRBV6-2 or TRBV6-3 and J is TRBJ2-1, with 8 bases aligning to TRBD2. The junction had 8 bases not matched to a gene; V was cut back by 0 bases and J by 4 bases. CDR3 length: 17 amino acids. Germline loops: CDR1 MNHEY, CDR2 SVGEGT. The CDR3 DNA is TGTGCCAGCAGTTACTCGCCCCTTAGCGGGGTATACAATGAGCAGTTCTTC. Translation: CASSYSPLSGVYNEQFF.

The chain couples TRBV7-6 to TRBJ2-2; D is tentatively TRBD1 or TRBD2 (5 bases each). Germline loops: CDR1 SGHVS, CDR2 FNYEAQ. The CDR3 has 14 amino acids. The germline V and J ends were trimmed by 7 bases and 4 bases, with 13 bases remaining between them. The DNA for the CDR3 is TGTGCCAGCACCCAGCCGGGGACCACCGGGGAGCTGTTTTTT. Amino acid sequence: CASTQPGTTGELFF.